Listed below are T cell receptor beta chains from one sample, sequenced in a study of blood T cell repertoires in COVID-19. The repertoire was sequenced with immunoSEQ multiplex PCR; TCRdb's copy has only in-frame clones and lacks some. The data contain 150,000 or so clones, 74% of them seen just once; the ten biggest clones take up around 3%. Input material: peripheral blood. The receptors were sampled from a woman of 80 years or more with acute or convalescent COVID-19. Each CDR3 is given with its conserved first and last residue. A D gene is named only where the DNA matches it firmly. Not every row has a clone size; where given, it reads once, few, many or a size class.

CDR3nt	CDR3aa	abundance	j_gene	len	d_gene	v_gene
TGTGCCAGCACCCTTCGGGGTGAAAAACTGTTTTTT	CASTLRGEKLFF	NA	TRBJ1-4	12	NA	TRBV6-6
TGTGCCAGCAGCCCTTTGACGGGACAGGGCCTCTACGAGCAGTACTTC	CASSPLTGQGLYEQYF	once	TRBJ2-7	16	TRBD1	TRBV7-6
TGTGCCAGCTCACCACAAGAGCTAGCGGCCCTGAGTGGAGATACGCAGTATTTT	CASSPQELAALSGDTQYF	NA	TRBJ2-3	18	TRBD2	TRBV18
TGTGCCAGCTCACCAAATACCGAGTCTGGAAACACCATATATTTT	CASSPNTESGNTIYF	NA	TRBJ1-3	15	NA	TRBV18
TGTGCCAGTAGTTCAGAAGACAGTGGCAGGCATCAGCCCCAGCATTTT	CASSSEDSGRHQPQHF	once	TRBJ1-5	16	NA	TRBV19
TGTGCCAGCAGTCCCAAGACAGGGGCTTATACGCAGTATTTT	CASSPKTGAYTQYF	NA	TRBJ2-3	14	TRBD1	TRBV28
TGCGCCAGCAGCCAAGGGACGACAGGGGGAGGATCGGAGCAGTACTTC	CASSQGTTGGGSEQYF	NA	TRBJ2-7	16	TRBD1	TRBV4-1
TGCGCCAGCAGCTTGGGGTCTAGCGGGAGCGTTTTATCAGATACGCAGTATTTT	CASSLGSSGSVLSDTQYF	NA	TRBJ2-3	18	TRBD2	TRBV5-1
TGTGCCAGCTCTAGGAGCGGGAGATCCTACGAGCAGTACTTC	CASSRSGRSYEQYF	NA	TRBJ2-7	14	TRBD2	TRBV27
TGTGCCAGTAGTGTTATGCAGGGATCCTATGGCTACACCTTC	CASSVMQGSYGYTF	NA	TRBJ1-2	14	NA	TRBV19
TGCGCCAGCAGCTTAGGGACAGCTAGACTCAATGAGCAGTTCTTC	CASSLGTARLNEQFF	once	TRBJ2-1	15	TRBD1	TRBV5-1
TGTGCCAGCAGTTACTCTAAGACAGACACAGATACGCAGTATTTT	CASSYSKTDTDTQYF	NA	TRBJ2-3	15	NA	TRBV6-2/TRBV6-3
TGTGCCAGCAGCCTCAAGACAGGGTACGAGCAGTACTTC	CASSLKTGYEQYF	NA	TRBJ2-7	13	TRBD1	TRBV7-8
TGTGCCAGCAGCTTAGGACTAGCGGGGCCCGGCACAGATACGCAGTATTTT	CASSLGLAGPGTDTQYF	NA	TRBJ2-3	17	TRBD2	TRBV7-3
TGTGCCAGCAGCTTAAGTTCGTTCGGGACCTACGAGCAGTACTTC	CASSLSSFGTYEQYF	NA	TRBJ2-7	15	NA	TRBV7-2
TGCGCCAGCAGCTTAACGGGGAACACTGAAGCTTTCTTT	CASSLTGNTEAFF	few	TRBJ1-1	13	NA	TRBV5-1
TGCAGCGTTGAAATGGCTGAGCGGAGTAGCTCCTACGAGCAGTACTTC	CSVEMAERSSSYEQYF	NA	TRBJ2-7	16	NA	TRBV29-1
TGTGCCAGTAGCGAACTTCCCGGGACAGGGAAAAACATTCAGTACTTC	CASSELPGTGKNIQYF	NA	TRBJ2-4	16	TRBD1	TRBV19
TGTGCCAGCTCACTAGCGGGGAACTCCTACAATGAGCAGTTCTTC	CASSLAGNSYNEQFF	NA	TRBJ2-1	15	TRBD2	TRBV18
TGTGCCAGCAGTTTAATCGGCACAGATACGCAGTATTTT	CASSLIGTDTQYF	NA	TRBJ2-3	13	NA	TRBV27
TGTGCCAGCAGTCAACCGAGGACAGGAAGCTCCTACGAGCAGTACTTC	CASSQPRTGSSYEQYF	NA	TRBJ2-7	16	TRBD1	TRBV28
TGTGCCAGCAGCCATACATCTTCACCCCTCCACTTT	CASSHTSSPLHF	NA	TRBJ1-6	12	NA	TRBV14
TGTGCCAGCAGCTTACAGGGGACTGGGGCCAACGTCCTGACTTTC	CASSLQGTGANVLTF	NA	TRBJ2-6	15	NA	TRBV7-2
TGTGCCAGTAGACCTCGAACAAACACCGGGGAGCTGTTTTTT	CASRPRTNTGELFF	few	TRBJ2-2	14	NA	TRBV19
TGTGCCAGCAGTCCCCAGCGGCGAGATACGCAGTATTTT	CASSPQRRDTQYF	NA	TRBJ2-3	13	NA	TRBV7-2
TGTGCCTGGAGTTATCAGGGGGTTGGAAACACCATATATTTT	CAWSYQGVGNTIYF	NA	TRBJ1-3	14	TRBD1	TRBV30
TGTGCCATCAGTGCTATCGGGACTAGCGGGAGGACATCCTACGAGCAGTACTTC	CAISAIGTSGRTSYEQYF	NA	TRBJ2-7	18	TRBD2	TRBV10-3
TGTGCCAGCAGTTTAGACCCGGGAAGACCCTACGAGCAGTACTTC	CASSLDPGRPYEQYF	few	TRBJ2-7	15	NA	TRBV27
TGTGCCAGCAGCTTAGAGTCGGCGGGAGGCGGCTCTGGGGCCAACGTCCTGACTTTC	CASSLESAGGGSGANVLTF	few	TRBJ2-6	19	TRBD2	TRBV7-6
TGTGCCAGCAGTTTAAGAGGACAGCCCCAGCATTTT	CASSLRGQPQHF	NA	TRBJ1-5	12	NA	TRBV12-3/TRBV12-4
TGTGCCAGCAGTTTAGGTCTAGCAGCTAGCACAGATACGCAGTATTTT	CASSLGLAASTDTQYF	NA	TRBJ2-3	16	NA	TRBV28
TGCGCCAGCAGCCGCGGGGAGGGTAATCAGCCCCAGCATTTT	CASSRGEGNQPQHF	once	TRBJ1-5	14	NA	TRBV5-1
TGTGCCAGCAAGGCGGGAGGGGCCAACGTCCTGACTTTC	CASKAGGANVLTF	few	TRBJ2-6	13	NA	TRBV6-6
TGCGCCAGCAGCCTTATGACGGCAGAGGGCAATTCACCCCTCCACTTT	CASSLMTAEGNSPLHF	NA	TRBJ1-6	16	NA	TRBV4-1
TGTGCCAGCAGCCCACAAAGGCTAGGGACAGGGTTAGAAGCTTTCTTT	CASSPQRLGTGLEAFF	NA	TRBJ1-1	16	TRBD1	TRBV11-3
TGTGCCAGCAGTTACCTCCACAATGAGCAGTTCTTC	CASSYLHNEQFF	NA	TRBJ2-1	12	NA	TRBV6-2/TRBV6-3
TGTGCCAGCTTTAAATTCTCGAGCACAGATACGCAGTATTTT	CASFKFSSTDTQYF	NA	TRBJ2-3	14	NA	TRBV7-2
TGTGCCAGCAGGACTCCCGGGACTTCCTACAATGAGCAGTTCTTC	CASRTPGTSYNEQFF	NA	TRBJ2-1	15	NA	TRBV28
TGTGCCAGTAGTATGCTTGACAGGGAGGATGGCTACACCTTC	CASSMLDREDGYTF	NA	TRBJ1-2	14	TRBD1	TRBV19
TGTGCCAGCAGACTAGCGGGAGGCAATTGGGATACGCAGTATTTT	CASRLAGGNWDTQYF	NA	TRBJ2-3	15	TRBD2	TRBV27
TGTGCCAGCAGTTACAGGGAGGTGAGTGAAGCTTTCTTT	CASSYREVSEAFF	NA	TRBJ1-1	13	NA	TRBV6-2/TRBV6-3
TGTGCCAGCAGTTTAGGGGACAGTTATGGCTACACCTTC	CASSLGDSYGYTF	NA	TRBJ1-2	13	TRBD1	TRBV12-3/TRBV12-4
TGTGCCAGCAGTATCCTCCAGGGGGCATATGAAAAACTGTTTTTT	CASSILQGAYEKLFF	NA	TRBJ1-4	15	TRBD1	TRBV28
TGTGCCACCAGCCGGGACAGGGGGCGAGAGACCCAGTACTTC	CATSRDRGRETQYF	NA	TRBJ2-5	14	TRBD1	TRBV15
TGCGCCAGCAGCTTGGGTGGCAGAAACAATGGCTACACCTTC	CASSLGGRNNGYTF	NA	TRBJ1-2	14	NA	TRBV5-1
TGTGCCAGCAGTTCCAGGAATCAGCCCCAGCATTTT	CASSSRNQPQHF	NA	TRBJ1-5	12	NA	TRBV28
TGCGCCAGCAGCTTGGAGGGACAGGGGGCTAACAATGAGCAGTTCTTC	CASSLEGQGANNEQFF	NA	TRBJ2-1	16	TRBD1	TRBV5-1
TGCGCCAGCAGCTTCGGAAGCGGTGACACTGAAGCTTTCTTT	CASSFGSGDTEAFF	few	TRBJ1-1	14	NA	TRBV5-1
TGCGCCAGCAGTGCCGGGGGAAACAATGAGCAGTTCTTC	CASSAGGNNEQFF	NA	TRBJ2-1	13	NA	TRBV10-1
TGTGCCAGCCGAAAACTAGCGGGAGTGATCGGGGAGCTGTTTTTT	CASRKLAGVIGELFF	once	TRBJ2-2	15	TRBD2	TRBV19
TGTGCCAGCAGCGGGACAGAGGGCTGGACTGAAGCTTTCTTT	CASSGTEGWTEAFF	NA	TRBJ1-1	14	TRBD1	TRBV5-4
TGTGCCAGTAGTATAGGCGGAGGCTACGAGCAGTACTTC	CASSIGGGYEQYF	NA	TRBJ2-7	13	NA	TRBV19
TGTGCCAGCAAGAATGGACAAGGTTTTCTATTGTACTTC	CASKNGQGFLLYF	NA	TRBJ2-7	13	NA	TRBV28
TGTGCCAGCTCACCTGATTTTTCGACAGGGTCATATAATTCACCCCTCCACTTT	CASSPDFSTGSYNSPLHF	NA	TRBJ1-6	18	TRBD1	TRBV18
TGTGCCAGCAGTCCTAGCTACTTTATAAACACTGAAGCTTTCTTT	CASSPSYFINTEAFF	once	TRBJ1-1	15	NA	TRBV6-5
TGTGCCAGCTCACCCTCGACAGGGGTGGGGGGCACTGAAGCTTTCTTT	CASSPSTGVGGTEAFF	few	TRBJ1-1	16	TRBD1	TRBV18
TGTGCCAGCGGAGGGGCAACTAATGAAAAACTGTTTTTT	CASGGATNEKLFF	NA	TRBJ1-4	13	NA	TRBV6-5
TGCGCCAGCAGCTCCCTAGCCCAAACAGGGTCGGAGACCCAGTACTTC	CASSSLAQTGSETQYF	NA	TRBJ2-5	16	NA	TRBV5-1